A selection of T cell receptor beta chains follows, all from one sample in a study of blood T cell repertoires in COVID-19. Repertoires were generated with immunoSEQ multiplex PCR, while TCRdb's copy carries only in-frame clones and drops some. The sample includes about 310,000 clones, around 92% seen only once; the top ten take roughly a tenth. Sequences were obtained from PBMCs or T cells enriched from blood (not recorded which). The source is a woman under 40 who had recovered from COVID-19. Both conserved end residues are part of each CDR3. The D gene is left open where the match is weak. The listing skips clone size in some rows; elsewhere it reads once, few, many or a size class.

DNA: TGTGCCAGCAGCTCCCCGCGACGTCAGGGCACGCAGTATTTT
CDR3: CASSSPRRQGTQYF
D: NA
J: TRBJ2-3
V: TRBV7-2
size: NA

DNA: TGTGCCAGCAGCCATAGGGAGTTCTCTAGCACAGATACGCAGTATTTT
CDR3: CASSHREFSSTDTQYF
D: NA
J: TRBJ2-3
V: TRBV28
size: once

DNA: TGTGCCAGCAGCCTGGCCCAAACAGGGACAGATACGCAGTATTTT
CDR3: CASSLAQTGTDTQYF
D: NA
J: TRBJ2-3
V: TRBV5-4
size: NA

DNA: TGTGCTAGCAGCTTACTGACAGGGGCATACAATGAGCAGTTCTTC
CDR3: CASSLLTGAYNEQFF
D: TRBD1
J: TRBJ2-1
V: TRBV7-7
size: NA

DNA: TGCAGTGCTAGTCCTTTGGACAGGTCTAATTCACCCCTCCACTTT
CDR3: CSASPLDRSNSPLHF
D: TRBD1
J: TRBJ1-6
V: TRBV20-1
size: NA

DNA: TGTGCCAGCAGCTGGGGAGCGATGGGGTTTAACTATGGCTACACCTTC
CDR3: CASSWGAMGFNYGYTF
D: NA
J: TRBJ1-2
V: TRBV5-5
size: NA

DNA: TGCAGCGTTAGCGGGGGGGTTAGGGAAAAACTGTTTTTT
CDR3: CSVSGGVREKLFF
D: NA
J: TRBJ1-4
V: TRBV29-1
size: once

DNA: TGTGCCAGCAGCCGACCGGGACTAGCGGAACAGAGCTCCTACAATGAGCAGTTCTTC
CDR3: CASSRPGLAEQSSYNEQFF
D: TRBD2
J: TRBJ2-1
V: TRBV11-2
size: NA

DNA: TGTGCCAGCAGTTGGACGGGGGGCACCGGGGAGCTGTTTTTT
CDR3: CASSWTGGTGELFF
D: TRBD2
J: TRBJ2-2
V: TRBV2
size: NA

DNA: TGCGCCAGCAGCACCGACGGACAGGGCGAGCAGTACTTC
CDR3: CASSTDGQGEQYF
D: TRBD1
J: TRBJ2-7
V: TRBV5-1
size: NA

DNA: TGTGCCAGCAGTTTTTCGTTCGGCAGGCGAGTGTCGGAGACCCAGTACTTC
CDR3: CASSFSFGRRVSETQYF
D: NA
J: TRBJ2-5
V: TRBV28
size: NA

DNA: TGCGCCAGCAGCTTGTCGACAGGGTACACCGGGGAGCTGTTTTTT
CDR3: CASSLSTGYTGELFF
D: TRBD1
J: TRBJ2-2
V: TRBV5-1
size: NA

DNA: TGTGCCAGCAGCCCCCGGGTGGGAGCGGGAGACGAGCAGTACTTC
CDR3: CASSPRVGAGDEQYF
D: TRBD2
J: TRBJ2-7
V: TRBV7-2
size: NA